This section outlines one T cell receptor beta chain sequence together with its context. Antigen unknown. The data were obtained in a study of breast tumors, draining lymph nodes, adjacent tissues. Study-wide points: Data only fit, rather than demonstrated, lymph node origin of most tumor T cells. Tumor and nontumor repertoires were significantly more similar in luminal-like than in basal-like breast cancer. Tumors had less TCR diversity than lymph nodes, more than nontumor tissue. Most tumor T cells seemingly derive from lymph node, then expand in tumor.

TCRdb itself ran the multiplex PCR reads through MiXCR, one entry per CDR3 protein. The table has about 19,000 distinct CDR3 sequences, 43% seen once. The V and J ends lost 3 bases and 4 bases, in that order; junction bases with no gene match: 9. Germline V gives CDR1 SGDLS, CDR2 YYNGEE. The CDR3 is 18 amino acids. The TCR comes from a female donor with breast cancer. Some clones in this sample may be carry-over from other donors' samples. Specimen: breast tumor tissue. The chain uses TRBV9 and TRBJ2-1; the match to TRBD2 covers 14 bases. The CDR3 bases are TGTGCCAGCAGCGCTAGGACTAGCGGGAGGTCCCCTTACAATGAGCAGTTCTTC. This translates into CASSARTSGRSPYNEQFF.